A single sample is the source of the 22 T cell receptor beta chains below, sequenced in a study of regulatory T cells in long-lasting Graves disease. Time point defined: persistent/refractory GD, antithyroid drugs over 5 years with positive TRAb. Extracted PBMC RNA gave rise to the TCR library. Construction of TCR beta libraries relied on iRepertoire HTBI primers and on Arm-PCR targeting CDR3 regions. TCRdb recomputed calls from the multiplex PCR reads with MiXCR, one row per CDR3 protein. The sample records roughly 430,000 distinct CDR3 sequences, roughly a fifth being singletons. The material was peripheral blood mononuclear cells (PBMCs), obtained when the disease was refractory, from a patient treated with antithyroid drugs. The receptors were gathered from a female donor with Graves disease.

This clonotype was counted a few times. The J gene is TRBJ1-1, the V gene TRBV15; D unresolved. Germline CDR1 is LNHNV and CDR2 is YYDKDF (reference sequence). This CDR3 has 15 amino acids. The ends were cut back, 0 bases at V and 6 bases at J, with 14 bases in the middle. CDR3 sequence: CATSRDPVGVAEAFF. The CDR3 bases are TGTGCCACCAGCAGAGATCCGGTCGGGGTCGCTGAAGCTTTCTTT.

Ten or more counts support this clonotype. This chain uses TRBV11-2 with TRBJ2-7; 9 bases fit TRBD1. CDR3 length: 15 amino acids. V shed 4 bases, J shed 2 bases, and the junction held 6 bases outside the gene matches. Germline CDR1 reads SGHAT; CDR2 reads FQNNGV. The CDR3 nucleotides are TGTGCCAGCAGCTCGGGGACAGGGCGGGCCTACGAGCAGTACTTC. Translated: CASSSGTGRAYEQYF.

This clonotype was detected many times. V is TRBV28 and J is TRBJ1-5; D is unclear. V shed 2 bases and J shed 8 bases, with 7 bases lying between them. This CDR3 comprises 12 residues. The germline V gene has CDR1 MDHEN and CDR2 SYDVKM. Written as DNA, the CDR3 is TGTGCCAGCAGTTTAGTAGGGAAGCCCCAGCATTTT. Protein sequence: CASSLVGKPQHF.

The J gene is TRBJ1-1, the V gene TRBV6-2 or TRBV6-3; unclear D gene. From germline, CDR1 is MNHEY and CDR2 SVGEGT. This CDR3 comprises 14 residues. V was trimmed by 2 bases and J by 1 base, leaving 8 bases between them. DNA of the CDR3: TGTGCCAGCAGTTACCTTAGAGAGAACACTGAAGCTTTCTTT. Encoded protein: CASSYLRENTEAFF.

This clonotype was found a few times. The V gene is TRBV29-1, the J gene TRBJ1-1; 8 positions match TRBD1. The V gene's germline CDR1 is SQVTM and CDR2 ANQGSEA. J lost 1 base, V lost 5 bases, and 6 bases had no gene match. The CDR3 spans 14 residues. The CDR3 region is CSVTRQGRNTEAFF. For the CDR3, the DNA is TGCAGCGTTACGCGACAGGGGAGGAACACTGAAGCTTTCTTT.

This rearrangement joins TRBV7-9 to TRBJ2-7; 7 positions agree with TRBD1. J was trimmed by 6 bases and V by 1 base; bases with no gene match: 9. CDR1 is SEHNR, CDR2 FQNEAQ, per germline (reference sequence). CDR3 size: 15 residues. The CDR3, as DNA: TGTGCCAGCAGCTTAGGGGCCGGGACAGAGCTCGAGCAGTACTTC. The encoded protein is CASSLGAGTELEQYF.

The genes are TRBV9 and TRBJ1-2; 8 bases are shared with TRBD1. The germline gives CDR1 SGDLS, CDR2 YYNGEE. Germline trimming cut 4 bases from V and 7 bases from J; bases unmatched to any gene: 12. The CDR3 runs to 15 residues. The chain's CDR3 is CASSPATGADSGYTF. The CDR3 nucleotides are TGTGCCAGCAGCCCCGCGACAGGGGCCGATTCTGGCTACACCTTC.

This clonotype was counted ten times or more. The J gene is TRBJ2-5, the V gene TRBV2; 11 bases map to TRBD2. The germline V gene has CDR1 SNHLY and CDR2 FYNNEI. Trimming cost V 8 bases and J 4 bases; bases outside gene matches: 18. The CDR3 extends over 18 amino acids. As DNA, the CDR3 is TGTGCCAGCTCGTTCGGCCCGATACTAGCGGGAGATGCAGAGACCCAGTACTTC. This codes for CASSFGPILAGDAETQYF.

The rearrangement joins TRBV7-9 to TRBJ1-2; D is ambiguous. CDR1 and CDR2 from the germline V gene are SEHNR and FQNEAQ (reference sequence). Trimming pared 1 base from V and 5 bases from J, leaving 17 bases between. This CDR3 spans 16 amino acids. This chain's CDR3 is CASSLGKRDWRYGYTF. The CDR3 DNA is TGTGCCAGCAGCTTAGGGAAAAGAGATTGGAGGTATGGCTACACCTTC.

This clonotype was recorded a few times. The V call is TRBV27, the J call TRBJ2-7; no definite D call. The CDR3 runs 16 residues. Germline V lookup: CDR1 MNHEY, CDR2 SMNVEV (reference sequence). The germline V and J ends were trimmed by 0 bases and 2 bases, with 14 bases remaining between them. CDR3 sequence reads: CASSLSSTFSTYEQYF. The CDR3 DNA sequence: TGTGCCAGCAGTTTATCGTCGACCTTCTCCACCTACGAGCAGTACTTC.

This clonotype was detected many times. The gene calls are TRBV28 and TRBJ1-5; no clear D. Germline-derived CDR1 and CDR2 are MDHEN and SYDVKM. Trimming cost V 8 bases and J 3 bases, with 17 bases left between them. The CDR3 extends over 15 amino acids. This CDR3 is CASSLTGGNNQPQHF. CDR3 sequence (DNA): TGTGCCAGCTCTTTAACCGGAGGTAACAATCAGCCCCAGCATTTT.

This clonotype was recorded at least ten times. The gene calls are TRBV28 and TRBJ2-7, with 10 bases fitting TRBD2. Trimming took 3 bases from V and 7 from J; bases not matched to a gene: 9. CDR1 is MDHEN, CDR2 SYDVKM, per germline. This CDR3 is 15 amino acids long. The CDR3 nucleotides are TGTGCCAGCAGTTTTCCCAGCGGGAGGGCCGTTGAGCAGTACTTC. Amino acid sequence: CASSFPSGRAVEQYF.

This chain's CDR3 is CASSSEPPAFF. CDR3 DNA: TGTGCCAGCAGTTCCGAACCCCCGGCTTTCTTT. V gene TRBV28 combines with J gene TRBJ1-1; D remains unclear. The ends were cut back, 4 bases at V and 11 bases at J, with 11 bases in the middle. CDR1 is MDHEN and CDR2 is SYDVKM in the germline V gene. The CDR3 is 11 amino acids.

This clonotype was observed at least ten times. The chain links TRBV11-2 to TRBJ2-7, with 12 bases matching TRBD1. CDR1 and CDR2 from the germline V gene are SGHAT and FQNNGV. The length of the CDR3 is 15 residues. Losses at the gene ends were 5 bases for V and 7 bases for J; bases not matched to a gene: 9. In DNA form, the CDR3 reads TGTGCCAGCAGCCCAGGGGGACAGGGGGCAGAAGAGCAGTACTTC. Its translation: CASSPGGQGAEEQYF.

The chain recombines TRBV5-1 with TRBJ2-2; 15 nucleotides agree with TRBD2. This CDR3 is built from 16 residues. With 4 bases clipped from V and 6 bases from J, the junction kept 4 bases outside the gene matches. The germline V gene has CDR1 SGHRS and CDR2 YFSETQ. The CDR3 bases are TGCGCCAGCAGCGGGACTAGCGGGAGGATATCCGGGGAGCTGTTTTTT. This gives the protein CASSGTSGRISGELFF.

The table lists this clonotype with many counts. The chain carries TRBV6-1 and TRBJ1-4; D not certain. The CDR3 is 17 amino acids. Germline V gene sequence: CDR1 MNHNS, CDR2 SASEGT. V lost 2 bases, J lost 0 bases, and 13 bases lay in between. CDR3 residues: CASSEYLQPATNEKLFF. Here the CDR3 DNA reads TGTGCCAGCAGTGAATATTTACAGCCTGCAACTAATGAAAAACTGTTTTTT.

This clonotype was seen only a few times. CDR3 loop: CASSYSSGTENYGYTF. The CDR3 DNA sequence: TGTGCCAGCAGTTACTCCTCCGGGACAGAGAACTATGGCTACACCTTC. This chain connects TRBV6-5 to TRBJ1-2, with TRBD1 matching over 7 bases. The CDR3 has 16 residues. The germline gives CDR1 MNHEY, CDR2 SVGAGI. The V and J ends lost 0 bases and 2 bases, in that order; junction bases with no gene match: 6.

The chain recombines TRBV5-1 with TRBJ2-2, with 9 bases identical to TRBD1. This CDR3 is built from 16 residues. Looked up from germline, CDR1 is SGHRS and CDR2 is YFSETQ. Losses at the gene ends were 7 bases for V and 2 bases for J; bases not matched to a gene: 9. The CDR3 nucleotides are TGCGCCAGCCAAGGACCGGGACAGGGAAACACCGGGGAGCTGTTTTTT. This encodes CASQGPGQGNTGELFF.

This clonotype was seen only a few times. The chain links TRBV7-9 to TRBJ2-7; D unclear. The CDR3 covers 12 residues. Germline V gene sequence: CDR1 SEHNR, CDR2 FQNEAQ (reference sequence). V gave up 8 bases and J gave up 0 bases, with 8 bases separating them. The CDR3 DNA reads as TGTGCCAGCGATGGCGGCTCCTACGAGCAGTACTTC. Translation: CASDGGSYEQYF.

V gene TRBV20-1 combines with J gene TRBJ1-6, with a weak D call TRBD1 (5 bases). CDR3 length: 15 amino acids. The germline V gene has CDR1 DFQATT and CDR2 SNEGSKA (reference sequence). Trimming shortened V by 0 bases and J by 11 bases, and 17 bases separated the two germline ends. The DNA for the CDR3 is TGCAGTGCTAGAGATAGGGAGGGATGGGGACCACCCCTCCACTTT. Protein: CSARDREGWGPPLHF.

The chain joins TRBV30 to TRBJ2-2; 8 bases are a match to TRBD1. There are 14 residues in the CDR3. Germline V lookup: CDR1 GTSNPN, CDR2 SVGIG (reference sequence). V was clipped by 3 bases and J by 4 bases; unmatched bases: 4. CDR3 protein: CAWSRGLGTGELFF. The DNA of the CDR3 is TGTGCCTGGAGCAGGGGGCTGGGCACCGGGGAGCTGTTTTTT.

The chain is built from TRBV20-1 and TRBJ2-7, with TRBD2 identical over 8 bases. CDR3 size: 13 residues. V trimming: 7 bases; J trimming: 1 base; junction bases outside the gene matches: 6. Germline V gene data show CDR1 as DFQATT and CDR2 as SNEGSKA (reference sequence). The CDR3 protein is CSVGSGRSYEQYF. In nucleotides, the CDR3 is TGCAGTGTGGGAAGCGGGAGATCCTACGAGCAGTACTTC.